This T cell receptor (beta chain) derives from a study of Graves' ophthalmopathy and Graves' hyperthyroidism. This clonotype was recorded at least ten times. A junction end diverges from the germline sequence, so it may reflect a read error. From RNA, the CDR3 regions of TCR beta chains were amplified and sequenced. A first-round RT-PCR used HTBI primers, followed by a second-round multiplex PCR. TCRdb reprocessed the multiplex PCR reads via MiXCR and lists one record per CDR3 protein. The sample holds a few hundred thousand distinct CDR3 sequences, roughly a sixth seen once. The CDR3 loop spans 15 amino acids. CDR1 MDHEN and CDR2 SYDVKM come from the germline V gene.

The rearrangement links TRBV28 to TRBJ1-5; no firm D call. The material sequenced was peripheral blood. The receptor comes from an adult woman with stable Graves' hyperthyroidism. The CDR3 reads CASSLVGSSNQPRHF. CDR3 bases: TGTGCCAGCAGTTTGGTGGGATCGAGCAATCAGCCCCGGCATTTT. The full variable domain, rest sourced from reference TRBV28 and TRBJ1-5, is DVKVTQSSRYLVKRTGEKVFLECVQDMDHENMFWYRQDPGLGLRLIYFSYDVKMKEKGDIPEGYSVSREKKERFSLILESASTNQTSMYLCASSLVGSSNQPRHFGDGTRLSIL.